This T cell receptor beta chain appears in the sequencing data of a study of persistence of HIV-infected CD4 T cells. Study-wide background: Blood samples, up to 180 mL, came from multiple time points, except two leukapheresis donors sampled once. Study-wide results and limits: Degenerate expanded CDR3beta sequences were enriched among CMV- and Gag-responding cells. TCR analyses could not target the rare provirus-carrying CMV-responding cells.

The immunoSEQ assay was version 4, run in survey mode. Assay: immunoSEQ multiplex PCR; the TCRdb copy retains only in-frame clones and omits some. The sample holds approximately 45,000 clones, about nine tenths seen once. A note on this clone: Its antigen is still unknown.

This nonspecific control used anti-CD3/anti-CD28 bead stimulation of CD4+ T cells. Responding CD4+ T cells were sorted by upregulation of both CD40 ligand and CD69. The CDR3 covers 13 residues. Germline CDR1 LNHDA, CDR2 SQIVND (reference sequence). Trimming left V 6 bases short and J 5 bases short, with 13 bases between. This clonotype was sampled from an adult woman with HIV who was CMV-seropositive. V usage is TRBV19 and J usage is TRBJ2-5, with D unclear. The sample here was CD4+ T cells sorted from PBMCs after approximately 19-hour stimulation, taken from a patient who received antiretroviral therapy. CDR3 bases: TGTGCCAGTAGATCCGATGGCCGGGAGACCCAGTACTTC. Its protein product is CASRSDGRETQYF.